Following are 31 T cell receptor beta chains from one sample sequenced in a study of shared clonotypes between healthy human individuals. Data came from immunoSEQ multiplex PCR; TCRdb stores just in-frame clones and leaves some out. Of millions of clones in the sample, just over 90% are singletons; the top ten hold around 0.4%. Sequenced input: naive CD4+ T cells from PBMCs. Subset noted: CD45RA+ positively selected. These receptor sequences come from a man between 18 and 29 years old in good health. Some clones in this sample may be carry-over from other donors' samples.

This clone was counted once. This chain links TRBV18 with TRBJ2-2, with 8 bases lining up with TRBD1. The CDR3 contains 16 residues. V gave up 4 bases and J gave up 3 bases; unmatched junction bases: 7. Per germline, CDR1 KGHSH and CDR2 LQKENI. CDR3 DNA sequence: TGTGCCAGCTCACGCTCGGACAGGGCCCACACCGGGGAGCTGTTTTTT. Translated: CASSRSDRAHTGELFF.

Of note for this clone: This sample also contains other DNA sequences that code for the same CDR3. V is TRBV7-9 and J is TRBJ2-7; the D is unclear. V was shortened by 1 base and J by 6 bases, with 10 bases between the two germline ends. The length of the CDR3 is 13 residues. Germline CDR1 and CDR2: SEHNR and FQNEAQ (reference sequence). DNA for the CDR3: TGTGCCAGCAGCTTAGTAGGGAACGGCGAGCAGTACTTC. It encodes CASSLVGNGEQYF. The whole variable domain, filled in from reference TRBV7-9 and TRBJ2-7, reads DTGVSQNPRHKITKRGQNVTFRCDPISEHNRLYWYRQTLGQGPEFLTYFQNEAQLEKSRLLSDRFSAERPKGSFSTLEIQRTEQGDSAMYLCASSLVGNGEQYFGPGTRLTVT.

J is TRBJ2-7 and V is TRBV18; D may match TRBD1 or TRBD2 (7 bases each). Germline-derived CDR1 and CDR2 are KGHSH and LQKENI. Trimming shortened V by 6 bases and J by 5 bases, and 20 bases separated the two germline ends. The CDR3 has 15 amino acids. CDR3 sequence reads: CASSRLAGGVHEQYF. In nucleotides, the CDR3 is TGTGCCAGCTCCCGACTGGCAGGGGGGGTCCACGAGCAGTACTTC. Filled out from reference TRBV18 and TRBJ2-7, the complete variable domain reads NAGVMQNPRHLVRRRGQEARLRCSPMKGHSHVYWYRQLPEEGLKFMVYLQKENIIDESGMPKERFSAEFPKEGPSILRIQQVVRGDSAAYFCASSRLAGGVHEQYFGPGTRLTVT.

This clone is a singleton in its sample. The V and J genes are TRBV28 and TRBJ2-2, with D perhaps TRBD2 (7 bases). CDR1 is MDHEN, CDR2 SYDVKM, per germline. V was cut by 7 bases and J by 4 bases, with 19 bases left in between. CDR3 length equals 16 residues. The CDR3 is CASTPGGQGITGELFF. The DNA for the CDR3 is TGTGCCAGCACCCCCGGGGGGCAGGGAATCACCGGGGAGCTGTTTTTT.

V and J are TRBV15 and TRBJ2-7; D remains ambiguous. The V and J ends lost 0 bases and 4 bases respectively, with 13 bases between them. In germline, CDR1 is LNHNV, CDR2 YYDKDF (reference sequence). The CDR3 covers 15 residues. The CDR3 sequence: CATSRDRAEAYEQYF. The CDR3 DNA follows: TGTGCCACCAGCAGAGATCGGGCAGAGGCTTACGAGCAGTACTTC.

V gene TRBV9 combines with J gene TRBJ1-3; TRBD1 is a possible D gene (6 bases). This CDR3 has 15 amino acids. V dropped 0 bases and J dropped 4 bases, with 11 bases sitting between them. Germline lookup yields CDR1 SGDLS and CDR2 YYNGEE. CDR3 loop: CASSVVGGPGNTIYF. The CDR3 bases are TGTGCCAGCAGCGTAGTAGGGGGGCCAGGAAACACCATATATTTT.

V usage is TRBV7-3 and J usage is TRBJ2-2; D is undetermined. Germline values: CDR1 SGHTA, CDR2 FQGTGA. Between the trimmed V and J ends, which lost 5 bases and 0 bases, there was a span of 10 bases. The length of the CDR3 is 15 residues. The CDR3 is CASSPPGPNTGELFF. The CDR3 bases are TGTGCCAGCAGCCCCCCAGGTCCGAACACCGGGGAGCTGTTTTTT.

The chain carries TRBV28 and TRBJ2-4, with 9 positions matching TRBD2. The germline V gene encodes CDR1 MDHEN and CDR2 SYDVKM. This CDR3 is 14 amino acids long. J lost 5 bases, V lost 10 bases, and 9 bases had no gene match. CDR3 in amino acids: CATDRAGGENIQYF. In nucleotides, the CDR3 is TGTGCCACCGATCGGGCGGGAGGGGAAAACATTCAGTACTTC.

The V call is TRBV7-2, the J call TRBJ2-3; TRBD2 matches at 8 bases. J gave up 0 bases and V 3 bases, and 2 bases lay outside the gene matches. This CDR3 has 15 amino acids. Germline CDR1 SGHTA, CDR2 FQGNSA. For the CDR3, the DNA is TGTGCCAGCAGCTTCACTAGCGGAAGCACAGATACGCAGTATTTT. Protein: CASSFTSGSTDTQYF.

V gene TRBV7-6 combines with J gene TRBJ2-1; 12 bases map to TRBD2. CDR1 is SGHVS and CDR2 is FNYEAQ in the germline V gene. This CDR3 has 17 amino acids. The J segment lost 5 bases and the V segment lost 4 bases, leaving 9 bases of the junction unmatched. CDR3 bases: TGTGCCAGCAGCTCCCGCCGACTAGCGGGAGCGAACAATGAGCAGTTCTTC. Encoded protein: CASSSRRLAGANNEQFF.

CDR3 in amino acids: CAIRTGGPMRETQYF. The CDR3 region has the DNA TGTGCCATCAGGACAGGGGGCCCTATGAGAGAGACCCAGTACTTC. This chain connects TRBV10-3 to TRBJ2-5, with 10 bases aligning to TRBD1. J gave up 4 bases and V 6 bases, and 8 bases lay outside the gene matches. The length of the CDR3 is 15 residues. CDR1 ENHRY and CDR2 SYGVKD come from the germline V gene.

The chain employs TRBV11-3 and TRBJ2-1; TRBD1 agrees at 10 bases. With 1 base clipped from V and 15 bases from J, the junction kept 6 bases outside the gene matches. The length of the CDR3 is 13 residues. CDR1 and CDR2 (germline): SGHNT, YENEEA. The CDR3: CASSLVSGTGVFF. CDR3 sequence (DNA): TGTGCCAGCAGCTTAGTTTCTGGGACAGGGGTGTTCTTC.

The J gene is TRBJ2-5, the V gene TRBV11-3; possibly TRBD1 for D (6 bases). Germline-derived CDR1 and CDR2 are SGHNT and YENEEA. V shed 5 bases and J shed 2 bases, with 12 bases lying between them. The length of the CDR3 is 14 residues. The CDR3 here is CASSPGTRQETQYF. The CDR3 DNA is TGTGCCAGCAGCCCAGGGACACGACAAGAGACCCAGTACTTC. Full variable domain (rest looked up from reference TRBV11-3 and TRBJ2-5): EAGVVQSPRYKIIEKKQPVAFWCNPISGHNTLYWYLQNLGQGPELLIRYENEEAVDDSQLPKDRFSAERLKGVDSTLKIQPAELGDSAVYLCASSPGTRQETQYFGPGTRLLVL.

The rearrangement links TRBV29-1 to TRBJ2-7; possibly TRBD1 for D (5 bases). The CDR3 is 12 amino acids. With 1 base removed from V and 7 bases from J, the gap between germline ends came to 11 bases. Germline assignment: CDR1 SQVTM and CDR2 ANQGSEA. The CDR3 sequence is CSVEGDRREQYF. The CDR3 DNA sequence: TGCAGCGTTGAAGGAGACAGACGGGAGCAGTACTTC.

The CDR3 here is CASSSSGVGWGTDTQYF. The CDR3 DNA follows: TGTGCCAGCAGTTCCTCGGGCGTAGGATGGGGCACAGATACGCAGTATTTT. The chain combines TRBV28 with TRBJ2-3; D is unclear. The CDR3 has 17 amino acids. V lost 4 bases to trimming and J lost 1 base, with 18 bases between them. The germline CDR1 and CDR2 sequences are MDHEN and SYDVKM.

This rearrangement joins TRBV18 to TRBJ2-5; possibly TRBD2 for D (6 bases). CDR1 KGHSH and CDR2 LQKENI come from the germline V gene. The CDR3 consists of 16 residues. V dropped 3 bases and J dropped 3 bases, with 17 bases sitting between them. The CDR3 DNA follows: TGTGCCAGCTCACCTTTGGGGGTAGCGGCTAAAGAGACCCAGTACTTC. Residues: CASSPLGVAAKETQYF.

The CDR3 DNA reads as TGCAGCGTGTGGGGCAGGGAAGAAAATCAGCCCCAGCATTTT. This translates into CSVWGREENQPQHF. The chain is built from TRBV29-1 and TRBJ1-5; possible D gene TRBD1, 5 bases. The CDR3 is made up of 14 amino acids. Deletions cut 6 bases from V and 4 bases from J, with 16 bases between. In germline, CDR1 is SQVTM, CDR2 ANQGSEA.

The table lists this clone with a count of one. The chain is built from TRBV7-9 and TRBJ2-1, with 11 bases identical to TRBD2. Germline assignment: CDR1 SEHNR and CDR2 FQNEAQ (reference sequence). The J segment lost 3 bases and the V segment lost 5 bases, leaving 6 bases of the junction unmatched. CDR3 length: 16 amino acids. This CDR3 reads CASSKPGTSGYNEQFF. CDR3 bases: TGTGCCAGCAGCAAACCCGGGACTAGCGGCTACAATGAGCAGTTCTTC.

The chain has TRBV4-3 and TRBJ1-4; 8 nucleotides match TRBD1. V was clipped by 4 bases and J by 5 bases; unmatched bases: 12. This CDR3 is built from 17 residues. Germline loops: CDR1 LGHNA, CDR2 YSLEER. The CDR3 protein is CASSPTSGQGGNEKLFF. CDR3 coding DNA: TGCGCCAGCAGCCCCACCTCCGGACAGGGTGGAAATGAAAAACTGTTTTTT.

The gene calls are TRBV11-2 and TRBJ2-3; D unclear. Per germline, CDR1 SGHAT and CDR2 FQNNGV. CDR3 length: 14 residues. V lost 1 base to trimming and J lost 9 bases, with 14 bases between them. CDR3 residues: CASSLGSVAPTQYF. The CDR3 DNA reads TGTGCCAGCAGCTTAGGATCAGTGGCCCCGACGCAGTATTTT.

The chain uses TRBV28 and TRBJ2-7; no reliable D call. Per germline, CDR1 MDHEN and CDR2 SYDVKM. The CDR3 sequence is 14 residues long. Trimming removed 2 bases from V and 6 bases from J, with 14 bases in between. The CDR3 sequence: CASSLGRILSEQYF. The CDR3 bases are TGTGCCAGCAGTTTAGGAAGGATTTTATCCGAGCAGTACTTC.

The J gene is TRBJ2-1, the V gene TRBV15; weak D call: TRBD2 (5 bases). Germline CDR1 reads LNHNV; CDR2 reads YYDKDF (reference sequence). Trimming shortened V by 6 bases and J by 3 bases, and 18 bases separated the two germline ends. The CDR3 spans 16 residues. CDR3 in amino acids: CATRPAGSGYYNEQFF. DNA for the CDR3: TGTGCCACCAGGCCGGCCGGCAGCGGATACTACAATGAGCAGTTCTTC.

The rearrangement joins TRBV7-9 to TRBJ2-2; D possibly matches TRBD1 or TRBD2 (6 bases each). The CDR3 contains 17 residues. From germline, CDR1 is SEHNR and CDR2 FQNEAQ (reference sequence). With 5 bases removed from V and 6 bases from J, the gap between germline ends came to 22 bases. For the CDR3, the DNA is TGTGCCAGCAGCATCCTAGGGGGGCGACAGGAACCCGGGGAGCTGTTTTTT. This encodes CASSILGGRQEPGELFF.

J is TRBJ2-1 and V is TRBV28; tentative D call: TRBD2 (6 bases). Trimming removed 6 bases from V and 6 bases from J, with 15 bases in between. Germline V gene sequence: CDR1 MDHEN, CDR2 SYDVKM. The CDR3 has 14 residues. The CDR3 protein is CASSLFTSSNEQFF. DNA for the CDR3: TGTGCCAGCAGCCTCTTCACTAGCAGCAATGAGCAGTTCTTC.

The chain recombines TRBV4-1 with TRBJ2-3; D is ambiguous. CDR3 size: 14 residues. V shed 1 base and J shed 2 bases, with 7 bases lying between them. CDR1 MGHRA and CDR2 YSYEKL come from the germline V gene. The CDR3 is CASSQGRITDTQYF. CDR3 DNA sequence: TGCGCCAGCAGCCAAGGCCGGATCACAGATACGCAGTATTTT.

This rearrangement joins TRBV28 to TRBJ1-4; D is uncertain. The V and J ends lost 4 bases and 3 bases respectively, with 3 bases between them. The germline V gene has CDR1 MDHEN and CDR2 SYDVKM. CDR3 length: 12 amino acids. For the CDR3, the DNA is TGTGCCAGCAGTTCCCCTAATGAAAAACTGTTTTTT. Translated, it gives CASSSPNEKLFF.

The chain joins TRBV18 to TRBJ1-2; perhaps TRBD1 as D (6 bases). Germline V gene sequence: CDR1 KGHSH, CDR2 LQKENI. The CDR3 has 13 residues. Trimming removed 0 bases from V and 6 bases from J, with 8 bases in between. CDR3 sequence reads: CASSPPSGDGYTF. Here the CDR3 DNA reads TGTGCCAGCTCACCACCGTCAGGGGATGGCTACACCTTC.

The rearrangement links TRBV5-1 to TRBJ1-4; D gene unclear. The CDR3 loop spans 13 amino acids. Germline V gene lookup returns CDR1 SGHRS and CDR2 YFSETQ. V was cut by 4 bases and J by 7 bases, with 11 bases left in between. The CDR3 reads CASSPSPSEKLFF. CDR3 bases: TGCGCCAGCAGCCCCTCCCCGAGTGAAAAACTGTTTTTT.

This chain joins TRBV7-3 and TRBJ1-1; D remains unclear. Between the trimmed V and J ends, which lost 5 bases and 4 bases, there was a span of 11 bases. Germline CDR1 reads SGHTA; CDR2 reads FQGTGA. This CDR3 contains 13 residues. CDR3 sequence: CASSLNSVTEAFF. CDR3 DNA: TGTGCCAGCAGCCTGAACAGCGTCACTGAAGCTTTCTTT.

This clone was detected once. The chain links TRBV7-7 to TRBJ2-1; D gene ambiguous. Trimming took off 4 bases at V and 2 bases at J, with 12 bases between the two ends. Germline lookup yields CDR1 SSHAT and CDR2 FNYEAQ (reference sequence). This CDR3 is 15 amino acids long. CDR3 sequence reads: CASSSTLGTYNEQFF. The CDR3, as DNA: TGTGCCAGCAGCTCTACGCTAGGGACCTACAATGAGCAGTTCTTC.

This chain connects TRBV6-1 to TRBJ2-5; D not resolved. This CDR3 has 13 residues. The germline CDR1 and CDR2 sequences are MNHNS and SASEGT. Trimming cost V 3 bases and J 7 bases, with 12 bases left between them. The CDR3 spells CASSEANFGTQYF. As DNA, the CDR3 is TGTGCCAGCAGTGAGGCTAACTTTGGGACCCAGTACTTC.